Listed here are 23 T cell receptor beta chains from one sample, sequenced in a study of neoadjuvant anti-PD-1 for oral cavity cancer. The sample's time point: after neoadjuvant nivolumab, at surgical resection. The table came from immunoSEQ multiplex PCR; TCRdb's copy has only in-frame clones and leaves some out. The sample has 30,000 or so clones, roughly 80% seen once; the top ten hold about 3.4%. The sample in question was PBMCs, obtained after nivolumab (anti-PD-1) treatment. The receptors stem from a person between 40 and 79 years old with oral cavity squamous cell carcinoma.

The chain carries TRBV29-1 and TRBJ2-3, with D possibly TRBD1 on 7 matching bases. V lost 4 bases and J lost 5, with 13 bases in between. The germline V gene has CDR1 SQVTM and CDR2 ANQGSEA. The CDR3 sequence is 13 residues long. This CDR3 reads CSVVQGGEDTQYF. The CDR3 DNA reads TGCAGCGTTGTTCAGGGGGGTGAAGATACGCAGTATTTT.

This rearrangement joins TRBV5-3 to TRBJ2-7; the D is unclear. TRBV5-3 is an ORF, with its function uncertain. V lost 4 bases and J 5 bases, leaving 10 bases between the germline ends. The CDR3 consists of 12 residues. In nucleotides, the CDR3 is TGTGCCAGAAGCCAAGCCGTCAACGAGCAGTACTTC. It is translated as CARSQAVNEQYF.

The chain combines TRBV19 with TRBJ1-2; perhaps TRBD1 as D (5 bases). V was shortened by 1 base and J by 6 bases, with 9 bases between the two germline ends. The CDR3 totals 13 residues. CDR1 LNHDA and CDR2 SQIVND come from the germline V gene (reference sequence). The CDR3 loop is CASSIGGGDGYTF. CDR3 DNA: TGTGCCAGTAGTATAGGGGGCGGCGATGGCTACACCTTC. The full variable domain, rest sourced from reference TRBV19 and TRBJ1-2, is DGGITQSPKYLFRKEGQNVTLSCEQNLNHDAMYWYRQDPGQGLRLIYYSQIVNDFQKGDIAEGYSVSREKKESFPLTVTSAQKNPTAFYLCASSIGGGDGYTFGSGTRLTVV.

The V and J genes are TRBV2 and TRBJ1-4; 10 positions match TRBD1. The V gene end was trimmed by 6 bases and the J gene end by 3 bases; junction bases not matched to a gene: 4. Looked up from germline, CDR1 is SNHLY and CDR2 is FYNNEI. The CDR3 sequence is 15 residues long. This chain's CDR3 is CASRPGTGANEKLFF. The CDR3 nucleotides read TGTGCCAGCAGGCCCGGGACAGGGGCTAATGAAAAACTGTTTTTT. The full variable domain, with the rest looked up from reference TRBV2 and TRBJ1-4, is EPEVTQTPSHQVTQMGQEVILRCVPISNHLYFYWYRQILGQKVEFLVSFYNNEISEKSEIFDDQFSVERPDGSNFTLKIRSTKLEDSAMYFCASRPGTGANEKLFFGSGTQLSVL.

The rearrangement uses TRBV10-2 and TRBJ2-2; D unclear. Germline lookup yields CDR1 WSHSY and CDR2 SAAADI. V was trimmed by 5 bases and J by 4 bases, leaving 17 bases between them. The CDR3 is made up of 16 amino acids. The CDR3 protein is CASSFRLVEGTGELFF. CDR3 DNA: TGCGCCAGCAGTTTTCGCCTAGTCGAAGGCACCGGGGAGCTGTTTTTT.

V gene TRBV4-1 combines with J gene TRBJ1-4, with 11 bases matching TRBD1. The germline V gene has CDR1 MGHRA and CDR2 YSYEKL. Trimming removed 1 base from V and 8 bases from J; junction bases left unmatched: 12. The CDR3 loop spans 18 amino acids. CDR3 protein: CASSQVWDRGKGGEKLFF. DNA of the CDR3: TGCGCCAGCAGCCAAGTATGGGACAGGGGGAAGGGTGGCGAAAAACTGTTTTTT.

This clone was seen a few times. This chain uses TRBV28 with TRBJ2-3, with 8 bases that match TRBD1. The CDR3 totals 14 residues. With 6 bases clipped from V and 4 bases from J, the junction kept 6 bases outside the gene matches. CDR1 is MDHEN and CDR2 is SYDVKM in the germline V gene. CDR3 sequence reads: CASRSRGRADTQYF. CDR3 DNA: TGTGCCAGCAGATCCAGGGGGCGCGCAGATACGCAGTATTTT.

This clone was seen more than once but under ten times. The chain employs TRBV2 and TRBJ1-6, with D possibly being TRBD1 (6 bases). Trimming pared 4 bases from V and 8 bases from J, leaving 6 bases between. From germline, CDR1 is SNHLY and CDR2 FYNNEI. This CDR3 has 12 residues. Written as DNA, the CDR3 is TGTGCCAGCAGTGGACAGGATTCACCCCTCCACTTT. Translating it yields CASSGQDSPLHF.

The V call is TRBV19, the J call TRBJ1-5; D not certain. CDR3 length: 15 amino acids. Germline lookup yields CDR1 LNHDA and CDR2 SQIVND (reference sequence). The V and J ends lost 1 base and 3 bases respectively, with 10 bases between them. The CDR3 nucleotides read TGTGCCAGTAGTATAGTTCGCAGTTTCAATCAGCCCCAGCATTTT. Residues: CASSIVRSFNQPQHF. Together with reference TRBV19 and TRBJ1-5, the CDR3 gives the full variable domain: DGGITQSPKYLFRKEGQNVTLSCEQNLNHDAMYWYRQDPGQGLRLIYYSQIVNDFQKGDIAEGYSVSREKKESFPLTVTSAQKNPTAFYLCASSIVRSFNQPQHFGDGTRLSIL.

This clone turned up a few times. Within the sample, other DNA sequences also encode this same CDR3. The gene calls are TRBV5-4 and TRBJ2-5; D ambiguous. The CDR3 has 13 amino acids. Trimming stripped 0 bases from V and 3 bases from J, with 6 bases between. In germline, CDR1 is SGHNT, CDR2 YYREEE (reference sequence). CDR3 in DNA: TGTGCCAGCAGCTTGGCGGGTAAAGAGACCCAGTACTTC. It codes for CASSLAGKETQYF.

This chain uses TRBV7-2 with TRBJ2-7; the match to TRBD1 covers 7 bases. CDR1 SGHTA and CDR2 FQGNSA come from the germline V gene. Unmatched junction bases numbered 8, after V lost 1 base and J lost 2 bases. This CDR3 has 16 amino acids. In DNA, the CDR3 is TGTGCCAGCAGCTTAGGAGGGACAGCGTTGGCCTACGAGCAGTACTTC. Encoded protein: CASSLGGTALAYEQYF.

This chain connects TRBV6-4 to TRBJ2-7; D might be TRBD1 (5 bases). The CDR3 runs to 12 residues. From germline, CDR1 is MRHNA and CDR2 SNTAGT. CDR3 protein: CVSRQISYEQYF. The CDR3, as DNA: TGTGTCTCCCGACAGATATCCTACGAGCAGTACTTC.

The chain recombines TRBV5-6 with TRBJ1-3; D is possibly TRBD1 (5 bases). This CDR3 comprises 14 residues. Germline assignment: CDR1 SGHDT and CDR2 YYEEEE. V dropped 0 bases and J dropped 2 bases, with 6 bases sitting between them. CDR3 amino acids: CASSLVGAGNTIYF. The CDR3 bases are TGTGCCAGCAGCTTGGTAGGGGCTGGAAACACCATATATTTT.

This chain uses TRBV7-9 with TRBJ1-2; D gene unclear. Trimming stripped 0 bases from V and 3 bases from J, with 2 bases between. From germline, CDR1 is SEHNR and CDR2 FQNEAQ (reference sequence). The CDR3 runs to 12 residues. The CDR3 DNA reads as TGTGCCAGCAGCTTAGCTGACTATGGCTACACCTTC. Translating it yields CASSLADYGYTF.

J is TRBJ1-2 and V is TRBV7-2; no clear D. Trimming removed 6 bases from V and 4 bases from J, with 12 bases in between. The CDR3 runs to 13 residues. Germline CDR1 is SGHTA and CDR2 is FQGNSA. CDR3 amino acids: CASRFGHTYGYTF. The CDR3 DNA is TGTGCCAGCAGATTCGGCCATACCTATGGCTACACCTTC.

This clone was seen once. CDR3 amino acids: CASSPHSGRSYEQYF. DNA of the CDR3: TGTGCCAGCAGCCCCCACTCCGGGAGGTCCTACGAGCAGTACTTC. The rearrangement joins TRBV7-2 to TRBJ2-7; TRBD2 aligns across 7 bases. V shed 5 bases and J 1 base; nucleotides not matched to a gene: 8. This CDR3 comprises 15 residues. Germline values: CDR1 SGHTA, CDR2 FQGNSA.

This rearrangement joins TRBV6-5 to TRBJ1-1; D ambiguous. V was shortened by 5 bases and J by 5 bases, with 9 bases between the two germline ends. This CDR3 has 12 residues. The V gene's germline CDR1 is MNHEY and CDR2 SVGAGI. CDR3 residues: CASSHTRTEAFF. The CDR3, as DNA: TGTGCCAGCAGTCATACGAGAACTGAAGCTTTCTTT.

This chain connects TRBV5-5 to TRBJ2-5; TRBD2 matches 8 bases. Losses at the gene ends were 3 bases for V and 6 bases for J; bases not matched to a gene: 10. Germline CDR1 and CDR2: SGHKS and YYEKEE (reference sequence). The CDR3 spans 15 residues. This chain's CDR3 is CASSSGLVGRQTQYF. CDR3 in DNA: TGTGCCAGCAGCTCGGGACTAGTAGGGAGACAGACCCAGTACTTC.

This clone has just a few counts. This sequence joins TRBV4-3 and TRBJ1-1; 7 bases align to TRBD1. Germline CDR1 LGHNA, CDR2 YSLEER. The CDR3 is made up of 13 amino acids. V lost 0 bases and J lost 10; bases outside the gene matches: 5. Here the CDR3 reads CASSQDQQGSAFF. The CDR3 nucleotides read TGCGCCAGCAGCCAAGATCAACAGGGGTCAGCTTTCTTT.

The chain employs TRBV27 and TRBJ1-6; D perhaps matches TRBD1 (5 bases). Germline loops: CDR1 MNHEY, CDR2 SMNVEV (reference sequence). V lost 8 bases and J 8 bases, leaving 10 bases between the germline ends. The CDR3 is 12 amino acids. For the CDR3, the DNA is TGTGCCAGCCGGGAGGGGTATTCACCCCTCCACTTT. This gives the protein CASREGYSPLHF.

The chain couples TRBV19 to TRBJ1-5; 7 bases agree with TRBD1. CDR3 length: 16 amino acids. J gave up 3 bases and V 5 bases, and 10 bases lay outside the gene matches. Germline V lookup: CDR1 LNHDA, CDR2 SQIVND (reference sequence). CDR3 DNA: TGTGCCAGTAGTCCCCTTAGACAGGGCTACAATCAGCCCCAGCATTTT. Translating it yields CASSPLRQGYNQPQHF.

This rearrangement joins TRBV7-9 to TRBJ1-1; D gene unclear. The germline V and J ends were trimmed by 7 bases and 0 bases, with 15 bases remaining between them. Germline CDR1 is SEHNR and CDR2 is FQNEAQ (reference sequence). The CDR3 is made up of 15 amino acids. CDR3 nucleotides: TGTGCCAGCACCGGCAGTGGAAACATGAACACTGAAGCTTTCTTT. It specifies CASTGSGNMNTEAFF. The whole variable domain, filled in from reference TRBV7-9 and TRBJ1-1, reads DTGVSQNPRHKITKRGQNVTFRCDPISEHNRLYWYRQTLGQGPEFLTYFQNEAQLEKSRLLSDRFSAERPKGSFSTLEIQRTEQGDSAMYLCASTGSGNMNTEAFFGQGTRLTVV.

The chain employs TRBV6-1 and TRBJ1-2; tentative D call: TRBD1 (5 bases). CDR1 is MNHNS and CDR2 is SASEGT in the germline V gene. V was pared by 2 bases and J by 8 bases, with 18 bases between. This CDR3 spans 15 amino acids. This CDR3 reads CASSEWGNPMVGYTF. CDR3 bases: TGTGCCAGCAGTGAATGGGGCAATCCTATGGTGGGCTACACCTTC.